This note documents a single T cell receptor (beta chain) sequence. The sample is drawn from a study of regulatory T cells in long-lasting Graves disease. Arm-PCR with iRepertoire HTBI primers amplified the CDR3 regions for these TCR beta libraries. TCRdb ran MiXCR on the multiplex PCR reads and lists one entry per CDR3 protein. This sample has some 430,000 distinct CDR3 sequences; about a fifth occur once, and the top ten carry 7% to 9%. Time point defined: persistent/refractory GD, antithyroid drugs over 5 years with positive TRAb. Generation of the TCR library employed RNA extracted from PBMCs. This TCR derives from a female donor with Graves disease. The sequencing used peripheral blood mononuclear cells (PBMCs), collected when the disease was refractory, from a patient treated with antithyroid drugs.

The CDR3 loop is CASSQGDPTGTGWGAEQYF. As DNA, the CDR3 is TGTGCCAGCAGCCAAGGAGATCCGACGGGGACAGGGTGGGGAGCCGAGCAGTACTTC. V and J are TRBV4-2 and TRBJ2-7; 9 bases are a match to TRBD1. The CDR3 loop spans 19 amino acids. With 1 base clipped from V and 6 bases from J, the junction kept 19 bases outside the gene matches. Looked up from germline, CDR1 is LGHNA and CDR2 is YNFKEQ.